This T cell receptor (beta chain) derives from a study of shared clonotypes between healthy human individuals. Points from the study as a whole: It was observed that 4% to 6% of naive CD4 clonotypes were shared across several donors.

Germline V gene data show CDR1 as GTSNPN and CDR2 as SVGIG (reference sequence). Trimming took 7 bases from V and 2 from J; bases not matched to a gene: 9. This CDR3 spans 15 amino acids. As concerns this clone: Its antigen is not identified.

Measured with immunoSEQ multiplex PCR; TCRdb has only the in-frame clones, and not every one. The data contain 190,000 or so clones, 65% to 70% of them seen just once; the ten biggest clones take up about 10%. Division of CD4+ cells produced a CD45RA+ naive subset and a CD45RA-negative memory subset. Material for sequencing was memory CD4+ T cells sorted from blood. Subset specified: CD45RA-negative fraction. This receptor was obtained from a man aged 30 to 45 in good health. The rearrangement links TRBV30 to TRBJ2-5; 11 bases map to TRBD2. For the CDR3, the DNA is TGTGCCTTAGACGGGACTAGCGGCCAACAAGAGACCCAGTACTTC. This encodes CALDGTSGQQETQYF.